Detailed here is one T cell receptor beta chain. Sequencing was performed with immunoSEQ multiplex PCR; in TCRdb, only in-frame clones are kept and a portion is missing. The sample lists some 47,000 clones; more than 70% were seen once. The entry originates in a study of T cell changes during pregnancy in multiple sclerosis. The sequence came from a female donor in good health, enrolled as a control in a pregnancy study. The sequencing used CD8+ T cells from peripheral blood mononuclear cells, collected after pregnancy.

CDR3 in amino acids: CASSARGATDTQYF. CDR3 coding DNA: TGTGCCAGCAGCGCCAGGGGAGCCACAGATACGCAGTATTTT. The chain uses TRBV9 and TRBJ2-3; the D gene is possibly TRBD1 (6 bases). Germline CDR1 is SGDLS and CDR2 is YYNGEE. CDR3 size: 14 residues. With 3 bases removed from V and 2 bases from J, the gap between germline ends came to 10 bases.